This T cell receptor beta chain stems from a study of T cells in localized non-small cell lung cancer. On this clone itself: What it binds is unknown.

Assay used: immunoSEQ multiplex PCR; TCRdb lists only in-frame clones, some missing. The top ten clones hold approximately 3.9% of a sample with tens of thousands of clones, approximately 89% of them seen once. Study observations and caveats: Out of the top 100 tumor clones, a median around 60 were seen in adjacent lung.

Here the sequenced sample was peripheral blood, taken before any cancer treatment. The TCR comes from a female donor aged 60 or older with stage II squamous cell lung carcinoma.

The CDR3 DNA follows: TGTGCCAGCAGTTACCAACAAGCAGAAACTGAAGCTTTCTTT. Amino acid sequence: CASSYQQAETEAFF. This chain connects TRBV6-6 to TRBJ1-1; D is undetermined. V lost 2 bases and J lost 5, with 12 bases in between. CDR1 MNHNY and CDR2 SVGAGI come from the germline V gene (reference sequence). The CDR3 extends over 14 amino acids.